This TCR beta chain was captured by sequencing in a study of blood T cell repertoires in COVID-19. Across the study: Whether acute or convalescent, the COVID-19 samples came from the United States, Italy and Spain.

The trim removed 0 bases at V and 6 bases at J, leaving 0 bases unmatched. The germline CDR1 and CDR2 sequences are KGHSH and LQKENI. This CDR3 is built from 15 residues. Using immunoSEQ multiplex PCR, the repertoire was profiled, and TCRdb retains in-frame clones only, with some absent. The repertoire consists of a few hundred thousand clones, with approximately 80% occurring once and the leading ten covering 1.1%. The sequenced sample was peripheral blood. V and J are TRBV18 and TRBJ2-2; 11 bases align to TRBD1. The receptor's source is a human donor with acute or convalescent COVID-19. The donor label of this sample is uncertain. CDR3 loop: CASSPPGQGAGELFF. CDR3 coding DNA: TGTGCCAGCTCACCACCGGGACAGGGGGCCGGGGAGCTGTTTTTT.